The rows below give T cell receptor beta chains drawn from one sample of a study of blood T cell repertoires in COVID-19. TCRdb's copy holds only in-frame clones and misses some; the assay was immunoSEQ multiplex PCR. The table records 250,000 to 350,000 clones, about 90% of them present only once. Sequenced: PBMCs or T cells enriched from blood (not recorded which). The receptors originated from a woman younger than 30 with acute COVID-19. The CDR3 runs from the conserved cysteine through the conserved F or W. A D gene is named only where the DNA matches it firmly. Size is stated for part of the rows, as once, few or many counts, or as a class when the clone is expanded.

V,size,J,D,CDR3,DNA
TRBV19,-,TRBJ2-3,-,CASSIPVSVTSTDTQYF,TGTGCCAGTAGTATCCCCGTTTCGGTTACTAGCACAGATACGCAGTATTTT
TRBV28,-,TRBJ2-7,TRBD1,CASRAGTGYEQYF,TGTGCCAGCCGAGCCGGGACAGGCTACGAGCAGTACTTC
TRBV11-3,once,TRBJ2-7,TRBD1,CASSSDRGSYEQYF,TGTGCCAGCAGCTCGGACAGGGGCTCCTACGAGCAGTACTTC
TRBV28,-,TRBJ1-1,-,CASSLNIFASTEAFF,TGTGCCAGCAGTTTGAACATATTCGCAAGCACTGAAGCTTTCTTT
TRBV11-3,-,TRBJ2-3,TRBD2,CASTSGASGTSDTQYF,TGTGCCAGCACTTCAGGGGCTAGCGGGACCTCAGATACGCAGTATTTT
TRBV7-3,-,TRBJ2-6,TRBD1,CASSPLGTGGSSGANVLTF,TGTGCCAGCAGCCCCCTCGGGACAGGGGGAAGCTCTGGGGCCAACGTCCTGACTTTC
TRBV7-9,few,TRBJ1-1,-,CASSPGEGTEAFF,TGTGCCAGCAGCCCCGGCGAGGGCACTGAAGCTTTCTTT
TRBV30,-,TRBJ1-5,TRBD1,CAWSVLPRGLGSPGGQPQHF,TGTGCCTGGAGTGTACTCCCCAGGGGGCTGGGTAGTCCCGGCGGGCAGCCCCAGCATTTT
TRBV3-1/TRBV3-2,-,TRBJ2-1,-,CASSLHYQNRYNEQFF,TGTGCCAGCAGCCTCCACTACCAAAATCGGTACAATGAGCAGTTCTTC
TRBV2,-,TRBJ1-2,-,CASGRESNYGYTF,TGTGCCAGCGGCCGGGAGTCCAACTATGGCTACACCTTC
TRBV7-8,-,TRBJ2-3,-,CASSLSPTTDTQYF,TGTGCCAGCAGCTTATCCCCTACTACAGATACGCAGTATTTT
TRBV3-1/TRBV3-2,-,TRBJ2-5,-,CASSQGRDGGETQYF,TGTGCCAGCAGCCAAGGGAGGGACGGGGGAGAGACCCAGTACTTC
TRBV24-1,-,TRBJ1-3,-,CATLPDTRSGNTIYF,TGTGCCACCCTACCGGACACCCGCTCTGGAAACACCATATATTTT
TRBV7-9,-,TRBJ1-6,-,CASQANTHSPLHF,TGTGCCAGCCAAGCTAATACCCATTCACCCCTCCACTTT
TRBV3-1/TRBV3-2,-,TRBJ2-1,TRBD2,CASSQSGVSSYNEQFF,TGTGCCAGCAGCCAAAGCGGGGTAAGCTCCTACAATGAGCAGTTCTTC
TRBV19,-,TRBJ1-1,-,CASSDRFSTEAFF,TGTGCCAGTAGCGACAGGTTCTCCACTGAAGCTTTCTTT
TRBV11-1,-,TRBJ2-1,TRBD2,CASSVTSGRAFGEQFF,TGTGCCAGCAGCGTAACTAGCGGGAGGGCCTTTGGTGAGCAGTTCTTC
TRBV27,-,TRBJ2-7,TRBD1,CASSFPSGQGDYEQYF,TGTGCCAGCAGTTTTCCATCGGGACAGGGCGATTACGAGCAGTACTTC
TRBV18,-,TRBJ2-7,-,CASSSLPGGEQYF,TGTGCCAGCTCATCTCTCCCAGGAGGCGAGCAGTACTTC
TRBV3-1/TRBV3-2,-,TRBJ2-7,-,CASSPLGSYEQYF,TGTGCCAGCAGCCCCCTTGGGAGCTACGAGCAGTACTTC
TRBV28,-,TRBJ1-3,-,CASSPLTSGNTIYF,TGTGCCAGCAGCCCCCTAACCTCTGGAAACACCATATATTTT
TRBV7-3,-,TRBJ2-2,TRBD2,CASSLLTSRNTGELFF,TGTGCCAGCAGCTTACTGACTAGCCGGAACACCGGGGAGCTGTTTTTT
TRBV27,-,TRBJ2-7,-,CASSFTVGAYEQYF,TGTGCCAGCAGTTTCACTGTCGGTGCCTACGAGCAGTACTTC
TRBV18,-,TRBJ2-7,-,CASSLDTSNEQYF,TGTGCCAGCTCGCTGGACACCTCGAACGAGCAGTACTTC
TRBV27,-,TRBJ1-2,TRBD1,CASSSSGTGGGYTF,TGTGCCAGCAGTTCCTCCGGGACAGGGGGTGGCTACACCTTC
TRBV2,-,TRBJ1-2,TRBD1,CASSEQGVNYGYTF,TGTGCCAGCAGTGAACAGGGGGTGAACTATGGCTACACCTTC
TRBV5-6,-,TRBJ2-5,-,CASSPTTQETQYF,TGTGCCAGCAGCCCGACTACTCAAGAGACCCAGTACTTC